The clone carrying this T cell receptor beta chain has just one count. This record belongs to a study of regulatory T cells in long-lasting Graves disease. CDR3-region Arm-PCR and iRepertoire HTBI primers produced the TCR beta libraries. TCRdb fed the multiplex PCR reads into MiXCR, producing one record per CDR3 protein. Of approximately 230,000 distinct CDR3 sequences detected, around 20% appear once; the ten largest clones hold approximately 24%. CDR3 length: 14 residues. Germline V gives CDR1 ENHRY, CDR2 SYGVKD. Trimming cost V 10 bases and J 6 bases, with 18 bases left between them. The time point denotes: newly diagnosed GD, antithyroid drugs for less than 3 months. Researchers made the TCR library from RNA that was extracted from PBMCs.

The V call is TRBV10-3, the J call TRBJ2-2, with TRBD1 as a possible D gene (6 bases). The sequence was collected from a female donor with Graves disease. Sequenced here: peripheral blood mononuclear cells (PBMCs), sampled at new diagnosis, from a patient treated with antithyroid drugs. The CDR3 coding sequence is TGTGCCACCGAGTTTGGGGGCGCGTCCGGGGAGCTGTTTTTT. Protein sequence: CATEFGGASGELFF.